The clone carrying this T cell receptor (beta chain) was recorded a few times. What it recognizes is unknown. The second PCR ran roughly 6 to 12 cycles with a sample-barcoded 5' primer and J-beta primers. The yield of each sample was at least 2.5 million CDR3-containing paired-end reads. A single record per CDR3 protein comes from TCRdb applying MiXCR to the 5' RACE reads. The sample holds about 650,000 distinct CDR3 sequences, roughly 30% seen once. This sample was included in a study of blood T cells in healthy people across ages. Study-wide findings and caveats: Age showed a roughly linear inverse relationship with TCR beta diversity per million T cells. Strong correlation linked observed beta diversity and percent naive T cells.

Germline CDR1 reads LGHDT; CDR2 reads YNNKEL (reference sequence). This CDR3 is built from 15 residues. With 2 bases removed from V and 5 bases from J, the gap between germline ends came to 12 bases. This rearrangement joins TRBV3-1 to TRBJ1-4; maybe TRBD1 (6 bases). The receptor's source is a woman over 75 in good health. Specimen: blood. The DNA for the CDR3 is TGTGCCAGCAGCCAACATCCGACAGGAAATGAAAAACTGTTTTTT. Its translation is CASSQHPTGNEKLFF. Full variable domain (remainder filled in from reference TRBV3-1 and TRBJ1-4): DTAVSQTPKYLVTQMGNDKSIKCEQNLGHDTMYWYKQDSKKFLKIMFSYNNKELIINETVPNRFSPKSPDKAHLNLHINSLELGDSAVYFCASSQHPTGNEKLFFGSGTQLSVL.